A selection of T cell receptor beta chains follows, all from one sample in a study of blood T cell repertoires in COVID-19. Data came from immunoSEQ multiplex PCR; TCRdb stores just in-frame clones and leaves some out. The sample contains about 330,000 clones, about 82% of which appear only once. Input material: peripheral blood. These receptors all stem from a woman aged 45 to 65 with acute or convalescent COVID-19. The CDR3 runs from the conserved cysteine through the conserved F or W. A D gene is named only where the DNA matches it firmly. Expanded clones are given a class, and other clones once, few, many or no size at all.

clone size: .
J gene: TRBJ2-6
V gene: TRBV7-9
D gene: TRBD1
CDR3 protein: CASSFGQYQGGAGANVLTF
CDR3 DNA: TGTGCCAGCAGCTTCGGACAATACCAAGGGGGCGCTGGGGCCAACGTCCTGACTTTC

clone size: .
J gene: TRBJ1-3
V gene: TRBV13
D gene: TRBD1
CDR3 protein: CASSLGDRAGNTIYF
CDR3 DNA: TGTGCCAGCAGCTTAGGTGACAGGGCTGGAAACACCATATATTTT

clone size: .
J gene: TRBJ2-7
V gene: TRBV5-6
D gene: TRBD1
CDR3 protein: CASSLGQFYEQYF
CDR3 DNA: TGTGCCAGCAGCCTGGGACAGTTTTACGAGCAGTACTTC

clone size: .
J gene: TRBJ1-1
V gene: TRBV6-1
D gene: TRBD1
CDR3 protein: CASSEDRATEAFF
CDR3 DNA: TGTGCCAGCAGTGAGGACAGGGCGACTGAAGCTTTCTTT

clone size: .
J gene: TRBJ1-4
V gene: TRBV14
D gene: TRBD1
CDR3 protein: CASSQDVQGVYEKLFF
CDR3 DNA: TGTGCCAGCAGCCAAGATGTTCAGGGGGTATATGAAAAACTGTTTTTT

clone size: .
J gene: TRBJ2-7
V gene: TRBV7-3
D gene: .
CDR3 protein: CASSLQGMGEQYF
CDR3 DNA: TGTGCCAGCAGCTTACAGGGTATGGGCGAGCAGTACTTC

clone size: .
J gene: TRBJ1-1
V gene: TRBV16
D gene: TRBD1
CDR3 protein: CASSQRQGYTEAFF
CDR3 DNA: TGTGCCAGCAGCCAAAGACAGGGGTACACTGAAGCTTTCTTT

clone size: .
J gene: TRBJ2-7
V gene: TRBV3-1/TRBV3-2
D gene: .
CDR3 protein: CASSQATRDYEQYF
CDR3 DNA: TGTGCCAGCAGCCAAGCTACGCGGGACTACGAGCAGTACTTC

clone size: once
J gene: TRBJ2-3
V gene: TRBV28
D gene: TRBD2
CDR3 protein: CASSLSPGVPGGNTDTQYF
CDR3 DNA: TGTGCCAGCAGTTTATCCCCCGGTGTCCCGGGAGGCAACACAGATACGCAGTATTTT

clone size: .
J gene: TRBJ1-2
V gene: TRBV3-1/TRBV3-2
D gene: TRBD1
CDR3 protein: CASSLRPDRDYGYTF
CDR3 DNA: TGTGCCAGCAGCCTACGACCCGACAGGGACTATGGCTACACCTTC

clone size: .
J gene: TRBJ1-5
V gene: TRBV18
D gene: TRBD1
CDR3 protein: CASSPWGQGGNKPQHF
CDR3 DNA: TGTGCCAGCTCACCATGGGGACAGGGTGGTAACAAGCCCCAGCATTTT

clone size: few
J gene: TRBJ2-1
V gene: TRBV6-5
D gene: TRBD1
CDR3 protein: CASSSPGQGYNEQFF
CDR3 DNA: TGTGCCAGCAGCAGTCCGGGACAGGGGTACAATGAGCAGTTCTTC

clone size: .
J gene: TRBJ1-1
V gene: TRBV29-1
D gene: .
CDR3 protein: CSTQGALGWTEAFF
CDR3 DNA: TGCAGCACTCAAGGGGCGCTGGGTTGGACTGAAGCTTTCTTT

clone size: .
J gene: TRBJ2-2
V gene: TRBV30
D gene: .
CDR3 protein: CAWSVGGRWELFF
CDR3 DNA: TGTGCCTGGAGTGTCGGGGGACGATGGGAGCTGTTTTTT

clone size: once
J gene: TRBJ2-7
V gene: TRBV28
D gene: .
CDR3 protein: CASSHRTAVSYEQYF
CDR3 DNA: TGTGCCAGCAGCCACCGGACAGCTGTCTCCTACGAGCAGTACTTC

clone size: .
J gene: TRBJ1-1
V gene: TRBV2
D gene: .
CDR3 protein: CASTDSRFEAFF
CDR3 DNA: TGTGCCAGCACGGACAGCAGATTTGAAGCTTTCTTT

clone size: .
J gene: TRBJ1-2
V gene: TRBV28
D gene: .
CDR3 protein: CASRVGGSYGYTF
CDR3 DNA: TGTGCCAGCAGAGTCGGGGGTTCCTATGGCTACACCTTC

clone size: .
J gene: TRBJ2-3
V gene: TRBV7-2
D gene: .
CDR3 protein: CASGKVTTDTQYF
CDR3 DNA: TGTGCCAGCGGCAAAGTTACCACAGATACGCAGTATTTT

clone size: .
J gene: TRBJ2-1
V gene: TRBV5-4
D gene: .
CDR3 protein: CASSLPTGNEQFF
CDR3 DNA: TGTGCCAGCAGCTTACCGACTGGGAATGAGCAGTTCTTC

clone size: .
J gene: TRBJ2-2
V gene: TRBV2
D gene: .
CDR3 protein: CASSASVTNTGELFF
CDR3 DNA: TGTGCCAGCAGCGCTAGCGTTACGAACACCGGGGAGCTGTTTTTT

clone size: .
J gene: TRBJ1-2
V gene: TRBV7-9
D gene: TRBD1
CDR3 protein: CASSFQGASGYTF
CDR3 DNA: TGTGCCAGCAGCTTCCAGGGGGCCAGTGGCTACACCTTC

clone size: .
J gene: TRBJ2-7
V gene: TRBV28
D gene: TRBD1
CDR3 protein: CASSLPQARGPYEQYF
CDR3 DNA: TGTGCCAGCAGTTTACCCCAAGCTAGGGGGCCTTACGAGCAGTACTTC

clone size: .
J gene: TRBJ1-4
V gene: TRBV4-3
D gene: .
CDR3 protein: CASSQDLRSLNEKLFF
CDR3 DNA: TGCGCCAGCAGCCAAGATTTGCGGAGCCTCAATGAAAAACTGTTTTTT

clone size: .
J gene: TRBJ2-6
V gene: TRBV4-3
D gene: TRBD2
CDR3 protein: CASSLGLAGGGGANVLTF
CDR3 DNA: TGCGCCAGCAGCCTGGGACTAGCGGGAGGTGGTGGGGCCAACGTCCTGACTTTC

clone size: once
J gene: TRBJ2-7
V gene: TRBV28
D gene: .
CDR3 protein: CASSLSQGEQYF
CDR3 DNA: TGTGCCAGCAGTTTATCCCAGGGGGAGCAGTACTTC

clone size: few
J gene: TRBJ1-2
V gene: TRBV28
D gene: .
CDR3 protein: CASNDQGKDYGYTF
CDR3 DNA: TGTGCCAGCAATGATCAGGGGAAGGACTATGGCTACACCTTC

clone size: .
J gene: TRBJ1-4
V gene: TRBV4-3
D gene: .
CDR3 protein: CASSPRGQTQLGEKLFF
CDR3 DNA: TGCGCCAGCAGCCCAAGAGGACAGACACAATTGGGTGAAAAACTGTTTTTT

clone size: .
J gene: TRBJ2-7
V gene: TRBV28
D gene: TRBD2
CDR3 protein: CASSTSGRTYEQYF
CDR3 DNA: TGTGCCAGCAGTACTAGCGGGAGGACCTACGAGCAGTACTTC

clone size: .
J gene: TRBJ1-5
V gene: TRBV15
D gene: .
CDR3 protein: CATSRDVEGPSNQPQHF
CDR3 DNA: TGTGCCACCAGCAGAGATGTTGAGGGTCCTAGCAATCAGCCCCAGCATTTT

clone size: .
J gene: TRBJ1-1
V gene: TRBV19
D gene: .
CDR3 protein: CASGGWTGISANTEAFF
CDR3 DNA: TGTGCCAGTGGAGGGTGGACCGGAATCTCAGCGAACACTGAAGCTTTCTTT

clone size: .
J gene: TRBJ2-2
V gene: TRBV30
D gene: TRBD2
CDR3 protein: CAWWTLSTSGKNTGELFF
CDR3 DNA: TGTGCCTGGTGGACCCTTTCGACTAGCGGGAAGAACACCGGGGAGCTGTTTTTT

clone size: .
J gene: TRBJ1-6
V gene: TRBV5-1
D gene: .
CDR3 protein: CASSLWTESSYNSPLHF
CDR3 DNA: TGCGCCAGCAGCTTGTGGACAGAGAGCTCCTATAATTCACCCCTCCACTTT

clone size: .
J gene: TRBJ1-4
V gene: TRBV28
D gene: TRBD1
CDR3 protein: CASSLKGGAVEKLFF
CDR3 DNA: TGTGCCAGCAGCCTCAAAGGGGGCGCGGTTGAAAAACTGTTTTTT

clone size: .
J gene: TRBJ2-1
V gene: TRBV20-1
D gene: TRBD2
CDR3 protein: CSASSGRLYNEQFF
CDR3 DNA: TGCAGTGCTAGTAGCGGGAGATTGTACAATGAGCAGTTCTTC

clone size: .
J gene: TRBJ1-5
V gene: TRBV4-1
D gene: TRBD1
CDR3 protein: CASSQRWDRDYQPQHF
CDR3 DNA: TGCGCCAGCAGCCAAAGGTGGGACAGGGATTACCAGCCCCAGCATTTT

clone size: .
J gene: TRBJ1-2
V gene: TRBV6-6
D gene: TRBD1
CDR3 protein: CASSYTPTGGHGYTF
CDR3 DNA: TGTGCCAGCAGTTACACCCCGACAGGGGGTCATGGCTACACCTTC

clone size: .
J gene: TRBJ2-7
V gene: TRBV28
D gene: TRBD2
CDR3 protein: CASSSRLADYEQYF
CDR3 DNA: TGTGCCAGCAGTTCTCGACTAGCGGATTACGAGCAGTACTTC

clone size: once
J gene: TRBJ2-5
V gene: TRBV19
D gene: TRBD2
CDR3 protein: CASRQAGGLGETQYF
CDR3 DNA: TGTGCCAGTAGACAAGCGGGAGGGCTTGGGGAGACCCAGTACTTC

clone size: .
J gene: TRBJ2-5
V gene: TRBV5-4
D gene: .
CDR3 protein: CASSFGQATQETQYF
CDR3 DNA: TGTGCCAGCAGCTTTGGGCAGGCGACCCAAGAGACCCAGTACTTC

clone size: few
J gene: TRBJ1-3
V gene: TRBV7-2
D gene: TRBD1
CDR3 protein: CASSLGGTVQGNTIYF
CDR3 DNA: TGTGCCAGCAGCTTAGGGGGGACAGTACAAGGAAACACCATATATTTT

clone size: .
J gene: TRBJ2-1
V gene: TRBV4-3
D gene: TRBD1
CDR3 protein: CASSQDMGTGFNEQFF
CDR3 DNA: TGCGCCAGCAGCCAAGATATGGGGACAGGGTTCAATGAGCAGTTCTTC

clone size: .
J gene: TRBJ2-3
V gene: TRBV4-3
D gene: .
CDR3 protein: CASSHLRDSTDTQYF
CDR3 DNA: TGCGCCAGCAGCCACTTGCGGGATAGCACAGATACGCAGTATTTT

clone size: .
J gene: TRBJ2-7
V gene: TRBV9
D gene: .
CDR3 protein: CASSPGIVAYEQYF
CDR3 DNA: TGTGCCAGCAGCCCAGGGATTGTAGCCTACGAGCAGTACTTC

clone size: .
J gene: TRBJ2-5
V gene: TRBV4-3
D gene: .
CDR3 protein: CASSQDTQGIWETQYF
CDR3 DNA: TGCGCCAGCAGCCAAGATACACAGGGCATTTGGGAGACCCAGTACTTC

clone size: few
J gene: TRBJ2-1
V gene: TRBV7-8
D gene: TRBD2
CDR3 protein: CASSLARRLAGGTNEQFF
CDR3 DNA: TGTGCCAGCAGCTTAGCCCGGAGGCTAGCGGGAGGGACCAATGAGCAGTTCTTC

clone size: .
J gene: TRBJ1-6
V gene: TRBV5-5
D gene: .
CDR3 protein: CASTTSQGSGSPLHF
CDR3 DNA: TGTGCCAGCACCACCTCCCAGGGGTCGGGCTCACCCCTCCACTTT

clone size: .
J gene: TRBJ1-1
V gene: TRBV7-7
D gene: .
CDR3 protein: CASSLFPGGGRLNTEAFF
CDR3 DNA: TGTGCCAGCAGCTTATTCCCGGGAGGAGGCCGCCTGAACACTGAAGCTTTCTTT

clone size: .
J gene: TRBJ1-5
V gene: TRBV28
D gene: TRBD1
CDR3 protein: CASPPQGGPNQPQHF
CDR3 DNA: TGTGCCAGTCCACCCCAGGGGGGCCCTAATCAGCCCCAGCATTTT

clone size: .
J gene: TRBJ1-2
V gene: TRBV2
D gene: TRBD1
CDR3 protein: CASSANRGYGYTF
CDR3 DNA: TGTGCCAGCAGTGCCAACAGGGGTTATGGCTACACCTTC